One sample yielded the 29 T cell receptor beta chains listed below, sequenced in a study of CD8+ T cells in alopecia areata. Regarding treatment: oral pan-JAK inhibitor, 5-10 mg twice daily. It was cDNA, reverse transcribed from extracted RNA, that served as the sequencing template. Produced via immunoSEQ multiplex PCR; TCRdb's table is partial and in-frame only. Here the sample spans more than 200,000 clones, approximately 67% being singletons. Sequences were derived from CD4+ T cells sorted from blood, sampled at week 44, from a patient treated with tofacitinib. The receptors shown here come from a human donor with alopecia areata.

The CDR3 bases are TGTGCCAGCTCATCCAGGGGGAGCACTGAAGCTTTCTTT. Translated, it gives CASSSRGSTEAFF. V is TRBV18 and J is TRBJ1-1, with TRBD1 identical over 7 bases. CDR1 is KGHSH, CDR2 LQKENI, per germline. The CDR3 runs 13 residues. After removal of 5 bases from V and 4 bases from J, the junction contained 4 bases not matched to a gene.

This clone was detected only once. This sequence joins TRBV11-1 and TRBJ2-3, with 8 bases identical to TRBD2. The CDR3 sequence is 16 residues long. The ends lost 3 bases at V and 1 base at J; junction bases unmatched: 6. Germline-derived CDR1 and CDR2 are SGHAT and FQDESV (reference sequence). The CDR3 spells CASSFSEAGGTDTQYF. In DNA form, the CDR3 reads TGTGCCAGCAGCTTCTCGGAAGCGGGGGGCACAGATACGCAGTATTTT.

The CDR3 DNA reads as TGCAGCGTTGTGTTGAGGTTTGGCACTGAAGCTTTCTTT. This codes for CSVVLRFGTEAFF. The J gene is TRBJ1-1, the V gene TRBV29-1, with no clear D. From germline, CDR1 is SQVTM and CDR2 ANQGSEA. The CDR3 has 13 amino acids. V was trimmed by 4 bases and J by 4 bases, leaving 13 bases between them.

The chain is built from TRBV29-1 and TRBJ1-4; TRBD1 matches 7 bases. This CDR3 is 14 amino acids long. Germline assignment: CDR1 SQVTM and CDR2 ANQGSEA. V lost 3 bases to trimming and J lost 8 bases; unmatched junction nucleotides: 9. The CDR3 is CSVDPTGRGEKLFF. The CDR3, as DNA: TGCAGCGTTGACCCGACAGGGCGAGGGGAAAAACTGTTTTTT.

V and J are TRBV29-1 and TRBJ1-2; 7 nucleotides match TRBD1. The CDR3 runs 14 residues. The trim removed 3 bases at V and 1 base at J, leaving 5 bases unmatched. Germline assignment: CDR1 SQVTM and CDR2 ANQGSEA. CDR3 DNA sequence: TGCAGCGTTGACCGAAGGGACAGTAACTATGGCTACACCTTC. Translation gives CSVDRRDSNYGYTF.

This chain connects TRBV4-1 to TRBJ2-3; a weak D match, TRBD2 (6 bases). With 4 bases removed from V and 4 bases from J, the gap between germline ends came to 12 bases. This CDR3 comprises 14 residues. Looked up from germline, CDR1 is MGHRA and CDR2 is YSYEKL. The CDR3 DNA reads TGCGCCAGCAGCCGAATCGGCGGGGCAGATACGCAGTATTTT. It is translated as CASSRIGGADTQYF.

The count of this clone is one. The genes are TRBV2 and TRBJ1-6; D may be TRBD1 (5 bases). This CDR3 is built from 14 residues. The germline V and J ends were trimmed by 11 bases and 3 bases, with 14 bases remaining between them. Germline CDR1 is SNHLY and CDR2 is FYNNEI. The CDR3 DNA reads as TGTGCCGGCACGGGCAGGGACTATAATTCACCCCTCCACTTT. This encodes CAGTGRDYNSPLHF.

In DNA form, the CDR3 reads TGTGCCAGCACAACGGAAGGGGGAAGTAATGAAAAACTGTTTTTT. Protein: CASTTEGGSNEKLFF. The chain has TRBV2 and TRBJ1-4; TRBD1 is a possible D gene (6 bases). Germline V gene sequence: CDR1 SNHLY, CDR2 FYNNEI. Trimming shortened V by 7 bases and J by 4 bases, and 16 bases separated the two germline ends. There are 15 residues in the CDR3.

The chain recombines TRBV11-2 with TRBJ2-7; no clear D. Germline CDR1 reads SGHAT; CDR2 reads FQNNGV. Trimming stripped 5 bases from V and 9 bases from J, with 14 bases between. This CDR3 spans 12 amino acids. CDR3 nucleotides: TGTGCCAGCAGCACCTCCCTACGAGGGCAGTACTTC. As protein: CASSTSLRGQYF.

The gene calls are TRBV12-5 and TRBJ1-1, with D unresolved. Germline CDR1 LGHNT, CDR2 FRNRAP. The CDR3 consists of 11 residues. V dropped 0 bases and J dropped 10 bases, with 6 bases sitting between them. In nucleotides, the CDR3 is TGTGCTAGTGGTTTGGTAGGGCGAGCTTTCTTT. Its translation: CASGLVGRAFF.

The V gene is TRBV2, the J gene TRBJ2-2; the D is unclear. CDR1 and CDR2 (germline): SNHLY, FYNNEI. With 8 bases removed from V and 6 bases from J, the gap between germline ends came to 10 bases. The CDR3 totals 12 residues. CDR3 loop: CASGKGSGELFF. DNA for the CDR3: TGTGCCAGCGGAAAGGGTTCCGGGGAGCTGTTTTTT. The full variable domain, rest sourced from reference TRBV2 and TRBJ2-2, is EPEVTQTPSHQVTQMGQEVILRCVPISNHLYFYWYRQILGQKVEFLVSFYNNEISEKSEIFDDQFSVERPDGSNFTLKIRSTKLEDSAMYFCASGKGSGELFFGEGSRLTVL.

V gene TRBV30 combines with J gene TRBJ1-2, with TRBD1 identical over 7 bases. The CDR3 runs to 11 residues. Looked up from germline, CDR1 is GTSNPN and CDR2 is SVGIG (reference sequence). Trimming removed 6 bases from V and 10 bases from J; junction bases left unmatched: 8. As DNA, the CDR3 is TGTGCCTGTGTGACAGGGATAGACTACACCTTC. It yields the protein CACVTGIDYTF.

CDR3 sequence: CAISESGGTNEKLFF. The CDR3 nucleotides read TGTGCCATCAGTGAGTCGGGGGGAACTAATGAAAAACTGTTTTTT. The J gene is TRBJ1-4, the V gene TRBV10-3; TRBD1 might be the D (5 bases). V lost 0 bases and J lost 1, with 6 bases in between. Germline CDR1 and CDR2: ENHRY and SYGVKD. The CDR3 covers 15 residues.

The chain joins TRBV5-1 to TRBJ2-7, with a weak D call TRBD2 (6 bases). Germline CDR1 is SGHRS and CDR2 is YFSETQ. The CDR3 length is 13 residues. Trimming cost V 4 bases and J 0 bases, with 8 bases left between them. CDR3 sequence: CASSAGGSYEQYF. DNA of the CDR3: TGCGCCAGCAGCGCCGGGGGCTCCTACGAGCAGTACTTC.

The chain combines TRBV13 with TRBJ2-7, with TRBD1 matching 9 bases. Trimming removed 5 bases from V and 4 bases from J; junction bases left unmatched: 12. The CDR3 is 16 amino acids. Germline V gene sequence: CDR1 PRHDT, CDR2 FYEKMQ (reference sequence). The chain's CDR3 is CASSQRTGGGMYEQYF. In DNA, the CDR3 is TGTGCCAGCAGCCAACGTACAGGGGGCGGAATGTACGAGCAGTACTTC.

The chain combines TRBV6-5 with TRBJ1-1; D remains ambiguous. The CDR3 totals 12 residues. Germline-derived CDR1 and CDR2 are MNHEY and SVGAGI. Trimming removed 10 bases at V and 9 bases at J, with 18 bases between. The CDR3 DNA reads TGTGCCACCATGACCCAAACCAGGCAAGCTTTCTTT. Protein sequence: CATMTQTRQAFF.

This rearrangement joins TRBV29-1 to TRBJ2-7, with TRBD1 identical over 8 bases. Germline CDR1 and CDR2: SQVTM and ANQGSEA. With V trimmed by 5 bases and J by 1 base, 10 bases remained unmatched. There are 15 residues in the CDR3. CDR3 nucleotide sequence: TGCAGCGTTCAGACAGGGGTCCACCGTTCCTACGAGCAGTACTTC. Translated, it gives CSVQTGVHRSYEQYF.

This clone was observed once. The V and J genes are TRBV5-1 and TRBJ1-5; TRBD1 matches 7 bases. J lost 5 bases, V lost 0 bases, and 5 bases had no gene match. This CDR3 spans 15 amino acids. Germline CDR1 and CDR2: SGHRS and YFSETQ. The CDR3 here is CASSLGNRGDQPQHF. CDR3 DNA sequence: TGCGCCAGCAGCTTGGGTAACAGGGGCGATCAGCCCCAGCATTTT.

The chain employs TRBV29-1 and TRBJ1-5; 7 nucleotides match TRBD1. J was trimmed by 3 bases and V by 6 bases; bases with no gene match: 5. Per germline, CDR1 SQVTM and CDR2 ANQGSEA. CDR3 length: 13 amino acids. The CDR3 region is CSVLGQANQPQHF. In nucleotides, the CDR3 is TGCAGCGTCCTCGGACAGGCCAATCAGCCCCAGCATTTT. The full variable domain, its missing parts supplied by reference TRBV29-1 and TRBJ1-5, is SAVISQKPSRDICQRGTSLTIQCQVDSQVTMMFWYRQQPGQSLTLIATANQGSEATYESGFVIDKFPISRPNLTFSTLTVSNMSPEDSSIYLCSVLGQANQPQHFGDGTRLSIL.

The chain recombines TRBV27 with TRBJ2-7; D call uncertain. Germline assignment: CDR1 MNHEY and CDR2 SMNVEV (reference sequence). Trimming pared 10 bases from V and 0 bases from J, leaving 16 bases between. This CDR3 region has 14 residues. DNA for the CDR3: TGTGCCACCCGGATAGTAAGTTACTCCTACGAGCAGTACTTC. As protein: CATRIVSYSYEQYF.

This chain uses TRBV27 with TRBJ2-7; D might be TRBD1 (6 bases). V was clipped by 3 bases and J by 6 bases, with 18 bases between them. Germline CDR1 is MNHEY and CDR2 is SMNVEV (reference sequence). CDR3 length: 15 amino acids. The CDR3: CASSLSAGAPSEQYF. CDR3 nucleotide sequence: TGTGCCAGCAGTTTGTCTGCAGGGGCGCCGAGCGAGCAGTACTTC.

Comments on this clone: This sample also contains other DNA sequences that code for the same CDR3. The chain has TRBV30 and TRBJ1-1, with no clear D. From germline, CDR1 is GTSNPN and CDR2 SVGIG (reference sequence). CDR3 size: 13 residues. V lost 1 base, J lost 0 bases, and 6 bases lay in between. CDR3 nucleotide sequence: TGTGCCTGGAGTGGCAGCATGAACACTGAAGCTTTCTTT. Translated, it gives CAWSGSMNTEAFF.

This clone was seen a handful of times. This chain joins TRBV2 and TRBJ2-5; possibly TRBD1 or TRBD2 for D (5 bases each). Looked up from germline, CDR1 is SNHLY and CDR2 is FYNNEI. V was shortened by 4 bases and J by 1 base, with 10 bases between the two germline ends. The length of the CDR3 is 14 residues. The CDR3 sequence: CASSAGQAQETQYF. In DNA, the CDR3 is TGTGCCAGCAGTGCGGGGCAGGCCCAAGAGACCCAGTACTTC. The full variable domain, rest sourced from reference TRBV2 and TRBJ2-5, is EPEVTQTPSHQVTQMGQEVILRCVPISNHLYFYWYRQILGQKVEFLVSFYNNEISEKSEIFDDQFSVERPDGSNFTLKIRSTKLEDSAMYFCASSAGQAQETQYFGPGTRLLVL.

This clone was counted a single time. This chain connects TRBV2 to TRBJ2-5, with unresolved D. V was clipped by 2 bases and J by 5 bases, with 3 bases between them. Germline-derived CDR1 and CDR2 are SNHLY and FYNNEI. This CDR3 has 11 amino acids. This chain's CDR3 is CASSEMETQYF. The CDR3 coding sequence is TGTGCCAGCAGTGAAATGGAGACCCAGTACTTC.

The chain is built from TRBV27 and TRBJ1-1; no clear D gene. The length of the CDR3 is 13 residues. The V end lost 3 bases, the J end lost 2 bases, and 7 bases lay between the germline ends. CDR1 MNHEY and CDR2 SMNVEV come from the germline V gene (reference sequence). The CDR3 DNA sequence: TGTGCCAGCAGTTTCGAAATCAACACTGAAGCTTTCTTT. Its protein is CASSFEINTEAFF.

This chain connects TRBV5-1 to TRBJ2-3; 8 nucleotides match TRBD2. The junction had 5 bases not matched to a gene; V was cut back by 3 bases and J by 2 bases. CDR1 and CDR2 (germline): SGHRS, YFSETQ. This CDR3 contains 15 residues. The CDR3 region has the DNA TGCGCCAGCAGCTCGGGGGGGCTTACCACAGATACGCAGTATTTT. This sequence encodes CASSSGGLTTDTQYF.

The sample holds a few counts of this clone. The chain recombines TRBV2 with TRBJ1-5, with 10 bases that match TRBD1. The CDR3 contains 14 residues. The V and J ends lost 7 bases and 2 bases, in that order; junction bases with no gene match: 2. Looked up from germline, CDR1 is SNHLY and CDR2 is FYNNEI. CDR3 sequence reads: CASTGTGGNQPQHF. In DNA form, the CDR3 reads TGTGCCAGCACCGGGACAGGGGGCAATCAGCCCCAGCATTTT.

The CDR3 reads CSVVGHNTGELFF. The CDR3 DNA reads TGCAGCGTTGTAGGACACAACACCGGGGAGCTGTTTTTT. The chain joins TRBV29-1 to TRBJ2-2; possible D gene TRBD1, 5 bases. The CDR3 sequence is 13 residues long. The germline gives CDR1 SQVTM, CDR2 ANQGSEA. V shed 4 bases and J shed 2 bases, with 8 bases lying between them.

Many counts were recorded for this clone. The chain has TRBV28 and TRBJ1-2; no firm D call. Germline lookup yields CDR1 MDHEN and CDR2 SYDVKM. V lost 6 bases and J lost 6, with 14 bases in between. This CDR3 is built from 13 residues. This CDR3 reads CASSPTRMNGYTF. CDR3 sequence (DNA): TGTGCCAGCAGCCCCACGAGGATGAATGGCTACACCTTC.